The subject of this entry is one T cell receptor beta chain. Trimming pared 1 base from V and 5 bases from J, leaving 12 bases between. This CDR3 contains 14 residues. Germline-derived CDR1 and CDR2 are GTSNPN and SVGIG (reference sequence). The data are from a study of OX40 agonist ivuxolimab in advanced cancers. Turning to the study itself: Ivuxolimab, which is an agonistic anti-OX40 (CD134) antibody, was administered to the patients.

The table came from immunoSEQ multiplex PCR; TCRdb's copy has only in-frame clones and leaves some out. This table holds about 79,000 clones, about 91% found once. Sequencing used CD4+ or CD8+ T cells sorted from blood, obtained in a trial of the OX40 agonist ivuxolimab. The rearrangement joins TRBV30 to TRBJ1-3; weak D call: TRBD1 (5 bases). This receptor was identified in an adult with an advanced solid tumor such as melanoma, head and neck, liver or kidney cancer. CDR3 in amino acids: CAWSGGVSRNTIYF. The CDR3 coding sequence is TGTGCCTGGAGTGGGGGGGTTTCTAGAAACACCATATATTTT.